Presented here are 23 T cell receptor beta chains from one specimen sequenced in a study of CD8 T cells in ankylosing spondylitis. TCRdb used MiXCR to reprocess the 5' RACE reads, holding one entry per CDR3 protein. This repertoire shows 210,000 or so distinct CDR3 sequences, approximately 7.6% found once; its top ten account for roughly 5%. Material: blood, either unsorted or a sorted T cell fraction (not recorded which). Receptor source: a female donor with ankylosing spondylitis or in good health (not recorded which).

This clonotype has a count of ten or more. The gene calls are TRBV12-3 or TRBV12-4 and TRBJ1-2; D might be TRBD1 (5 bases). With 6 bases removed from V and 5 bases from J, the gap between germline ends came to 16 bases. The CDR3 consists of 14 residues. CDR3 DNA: TGTGCCAGCAGACAAACGGGGGATTGGTATGGCTACACCTTC. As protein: CASRQTGDWYGYTF.

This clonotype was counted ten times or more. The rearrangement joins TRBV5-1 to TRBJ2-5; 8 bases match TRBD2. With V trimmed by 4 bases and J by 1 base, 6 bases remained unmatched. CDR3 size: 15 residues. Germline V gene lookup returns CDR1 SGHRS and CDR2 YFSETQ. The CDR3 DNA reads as TGCGCCAGCAGCGAGGATAGCGGGGCCCAAGAGACCCAGTACTTC. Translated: CASSEDSGAQETQYF. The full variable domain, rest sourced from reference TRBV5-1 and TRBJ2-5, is KAGVTQTPRYLIKTRGQQVTLSCSPISGHRSVSWYQQTPGQGLQFLFEYFSETQRNKGNFPGRFSGRQFSNSRSEMNVSTLELGDSALYLCASSEDSGAQETQYFGPGTRLLVL.

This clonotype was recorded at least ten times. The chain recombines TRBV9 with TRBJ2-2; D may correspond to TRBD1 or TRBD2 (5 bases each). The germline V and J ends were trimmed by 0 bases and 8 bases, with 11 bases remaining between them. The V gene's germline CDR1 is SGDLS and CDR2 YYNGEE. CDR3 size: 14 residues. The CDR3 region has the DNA TGTGCCAGCAGCGTAGTGTCAGGGACGGGGGAGCTGTTTTTT. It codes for CASSVVSGTGELFF.

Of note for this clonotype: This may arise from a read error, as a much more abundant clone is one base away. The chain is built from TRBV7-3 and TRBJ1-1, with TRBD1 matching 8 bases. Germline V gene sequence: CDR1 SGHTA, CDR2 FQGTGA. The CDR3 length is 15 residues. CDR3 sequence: CVSGLGRAGGGAAFF. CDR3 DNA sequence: TGTGTCAGCGGGTTAGGTCGGGCAGGGGGCGGCGCCGCTTTCTTT. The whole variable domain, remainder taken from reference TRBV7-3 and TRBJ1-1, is GAGVSQTPSNKVTEKGKYVELRCDPISGHTALYWYRQSLGQGPEFLIYFQGTGAADDSGLPNDRFFAVRPEGSVSTLKIQRTERGDSAVYLCVSGLGRAGGGAAFFGQGTRLTVV.

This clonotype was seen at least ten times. Here the CDR3 reads CASSQDQGTGFTIQYF. In DNA form, the CDR3 reads TGCGCCAGCAGCCAAGATCAGGGGACAGGGTTTACCATTCAGTACTTC. The V and J genes are TRBV4-3 and TRBJ2-4; 9 bases fit TRBD1. Trimming at V came to 0 bases and at J to 9 bases, leaving 9 bases not matched to a gene. The CDR3 runs 16 residues. CDR1 and CDR2 (germline): LGHNA, YSLEER.

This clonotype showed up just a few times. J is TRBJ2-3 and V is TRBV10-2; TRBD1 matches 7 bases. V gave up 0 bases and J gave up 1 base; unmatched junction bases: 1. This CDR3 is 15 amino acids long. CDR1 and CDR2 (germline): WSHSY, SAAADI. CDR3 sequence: CASSESGTGTDTQYF. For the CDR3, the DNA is TGCGCCAGCAGTGAGTCAGGGACAGGCACAGATACGCAGTATTTT.

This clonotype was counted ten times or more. The CDR3 reads CASSPSGLAGAGEQYF. The DNA for the CDR3 is TGTGCCAGCAGTCCTTCTGGACTAGCGGGAGCCGGCGAGCAGTACTTC. The chain employs TRBV5-4 and TRBJ2-7; 13 positions agree with TRBD2. V lost 5 bases and J lost 6; bases outside the gene matches: 11. The length of the CDR3 is 16 residues. Germline CDR1 and CDR2: SGHNT and YYREEE (reference sequence).

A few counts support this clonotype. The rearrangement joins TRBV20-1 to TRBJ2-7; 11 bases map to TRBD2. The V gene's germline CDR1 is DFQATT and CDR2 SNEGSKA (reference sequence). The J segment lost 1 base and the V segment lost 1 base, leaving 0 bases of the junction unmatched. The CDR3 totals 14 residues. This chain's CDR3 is CSARVAGGSYEQYF. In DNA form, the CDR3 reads TGCAGTGCTAGAGTAGCGGGAGGGTCCTACGAGCAGTACTTC.

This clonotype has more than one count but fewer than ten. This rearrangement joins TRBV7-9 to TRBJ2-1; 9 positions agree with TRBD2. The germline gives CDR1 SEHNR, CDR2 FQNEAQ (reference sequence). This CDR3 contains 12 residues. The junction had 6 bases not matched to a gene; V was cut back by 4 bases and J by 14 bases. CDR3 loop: CASSSRLAAEFF. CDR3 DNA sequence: TGTGCCAGCAGCTCCCGACTAGCGGCCGAGTTCTTC.

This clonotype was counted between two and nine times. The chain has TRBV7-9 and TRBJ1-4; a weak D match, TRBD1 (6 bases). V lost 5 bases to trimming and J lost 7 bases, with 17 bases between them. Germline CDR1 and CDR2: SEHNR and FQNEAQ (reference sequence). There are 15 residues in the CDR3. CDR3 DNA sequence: TGTGCCAGCAGCGGCAGGGACGGAGGGGGTGAAAAACTGTTTTTT. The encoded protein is CASSGRDGGGEKLFF.

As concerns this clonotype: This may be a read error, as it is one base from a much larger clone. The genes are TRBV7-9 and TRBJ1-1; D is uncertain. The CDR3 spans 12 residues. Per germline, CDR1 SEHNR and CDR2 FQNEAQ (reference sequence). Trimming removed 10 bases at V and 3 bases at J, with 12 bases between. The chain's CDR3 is CANTQEDTEAFF. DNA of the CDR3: TGTGCCAACACCCAGGAGGACACTGAAGCTTTCTTT.

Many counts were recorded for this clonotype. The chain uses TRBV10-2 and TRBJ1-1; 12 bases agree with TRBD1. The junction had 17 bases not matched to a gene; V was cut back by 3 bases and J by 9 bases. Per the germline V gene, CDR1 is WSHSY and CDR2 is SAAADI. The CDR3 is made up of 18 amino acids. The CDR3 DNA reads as TGCGCCAGCAGTGATAGGGGGACAGGGGGCGGCGGCCGATTGAAAGCTTTCTTT. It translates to CASSDRGTGGGGRLKAFF.

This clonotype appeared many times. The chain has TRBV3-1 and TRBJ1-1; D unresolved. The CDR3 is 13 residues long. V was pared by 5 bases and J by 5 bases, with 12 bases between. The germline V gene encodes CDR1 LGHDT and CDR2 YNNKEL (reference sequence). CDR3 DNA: TGTGCCAGCAGCACTGCACGAGGGACTGAAGCTTTCTTT. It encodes CASSTARGTEAFF.

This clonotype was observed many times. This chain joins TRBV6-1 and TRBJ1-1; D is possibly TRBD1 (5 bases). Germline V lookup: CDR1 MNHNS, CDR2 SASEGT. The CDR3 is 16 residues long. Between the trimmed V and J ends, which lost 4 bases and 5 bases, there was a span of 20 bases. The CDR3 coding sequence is TGTGCCAGCAGTGGTCGGTACGCGGGGGGAAATACTGAAGCTTTCTTT. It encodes CASSGRYAGGNTEAFF.

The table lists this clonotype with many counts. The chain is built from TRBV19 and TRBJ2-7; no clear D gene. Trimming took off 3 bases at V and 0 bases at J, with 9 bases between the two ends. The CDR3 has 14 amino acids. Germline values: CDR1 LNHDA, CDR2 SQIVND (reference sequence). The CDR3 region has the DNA TGTGCCAGTAGTATCAAAGTTAGCTCCTACGAGCAGTACTTC. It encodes CASSIKVSSYEQYF.

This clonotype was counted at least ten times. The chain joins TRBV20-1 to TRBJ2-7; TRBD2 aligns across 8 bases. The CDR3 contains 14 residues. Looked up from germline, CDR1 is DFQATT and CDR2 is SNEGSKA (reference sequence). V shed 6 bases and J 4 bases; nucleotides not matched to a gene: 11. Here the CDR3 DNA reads TGCAGTGCCACAGGGACTAGGGTCTTATACGAGCAGTACTTC. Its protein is CSATGTRVLYEQYF.

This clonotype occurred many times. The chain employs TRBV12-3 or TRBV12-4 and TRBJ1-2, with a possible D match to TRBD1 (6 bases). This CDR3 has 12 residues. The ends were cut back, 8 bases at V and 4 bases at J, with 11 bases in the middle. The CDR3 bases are TGTGCCAGCGGACAGCTAGTCTATGGCTACACCTTC. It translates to CASGQLVYGYTF.

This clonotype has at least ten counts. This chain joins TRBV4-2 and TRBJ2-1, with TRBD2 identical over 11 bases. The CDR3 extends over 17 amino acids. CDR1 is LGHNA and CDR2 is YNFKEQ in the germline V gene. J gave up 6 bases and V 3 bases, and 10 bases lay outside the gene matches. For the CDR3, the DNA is TGTGCCAGCAGCCATCTCGGGACTAGCGGTAACTTCAATGAGCAGTTCTTC. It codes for CASSHLGTSGNFNEQFF.

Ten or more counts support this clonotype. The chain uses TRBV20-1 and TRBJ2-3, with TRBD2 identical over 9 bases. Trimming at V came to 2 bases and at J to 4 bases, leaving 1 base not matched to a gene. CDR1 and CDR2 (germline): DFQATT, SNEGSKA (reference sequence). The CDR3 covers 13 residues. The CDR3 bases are TGCAGTGCTAGACGCGGGGGGGCAGATACGCAGTATTTT. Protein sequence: CSARRGGADTQYF.

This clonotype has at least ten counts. CDR3 loop: CASSSDRVPYEQYF. CDR3 sequence (DNA): TGTGCCAGCAGTTCTGACAGGGTCCCCTACGAGCAGTACTTC. The J gene is TRBJ2-7, the V gene TRBV5-4; 7 positions agree with TRBD1. With 5 bases clipped from V and 2 bases from J, the junction kept 7 bases outside the gene matches. CDR1 is SGHNT and CDR2 is YYREEE in the germline V gene (reference sequence). The CDR3 loop spans 14 amino acids. The full variable domain, in which reference TRBV5-4 and TRBJ2-7 provide the parts outside the CDR3, is ETGVTQSPTHLIKTRGQQVTLRCSSQSGHNTVSWYQQALGQGPQFIFQYYREEENGRGNFPPRFSGLQFPNYSSELNVNALELDDSALYLCASSSDRVPYEQYFGPGTRLTVT.

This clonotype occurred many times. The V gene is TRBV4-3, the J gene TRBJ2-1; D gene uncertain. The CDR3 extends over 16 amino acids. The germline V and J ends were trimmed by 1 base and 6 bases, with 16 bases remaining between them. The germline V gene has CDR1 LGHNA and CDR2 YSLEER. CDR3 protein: CASSQGETQLRNEQFF. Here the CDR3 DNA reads TGCGCCAGCAGCCAAGGTGAGACCCAACTGCGCAATGAGCAGTTCTTC.

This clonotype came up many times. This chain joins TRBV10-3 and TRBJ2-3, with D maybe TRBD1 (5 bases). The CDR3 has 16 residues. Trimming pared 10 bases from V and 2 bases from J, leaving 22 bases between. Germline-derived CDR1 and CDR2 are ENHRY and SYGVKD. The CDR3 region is CATAYPDRDPTDTQYF. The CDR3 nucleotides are TGTGCCACTGCCTACCCTGACAGAGACCCCACAGATACGCAGTATTTT.

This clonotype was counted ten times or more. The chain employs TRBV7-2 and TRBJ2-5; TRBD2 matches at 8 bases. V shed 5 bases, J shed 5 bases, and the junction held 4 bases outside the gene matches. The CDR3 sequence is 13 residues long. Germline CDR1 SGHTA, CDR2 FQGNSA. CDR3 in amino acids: CASSPGGPETQYF. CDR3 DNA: TGTGCCAGCAGCCCGGGAGGGCCGGAGACCCAGTACTTC.